The present entry profiles one T cell receptor beta chain with its context. Other DNA sequences from this sample encode an identical CDR3 as well. Assay used: immunoSEQ multiplex PCR; TCRdb lists only in-frame clones, some missing. Found here are around 2.5 million clones, 80% to 95% of them singletons; the top ten hold about 0.38%. These data originate in a study of shared clonotypes between healthy human individuals. Germline V lookup: CDR1 SGHTA, CDR2 FQGTGA. The CDR3 spans 15 residues. J lost 4 bases, V lost 6 bases, and 8 bases had no gene match. The chain carries TRBV7-3 and TRBJ2-1; 8 nucleotides match TRBD2. The source of this sequence is a man between 18 and 35 years old in good health. Some clones in this sample may be carry-over from other donors' samples. The sample consisted of naive CD4+ T cells from PBMCs. Sample subset: CD45RA+ positively selected. This chain's CDR3 is CASSPASGPYNEQFF. In DNA form, the CDR3 reads TGTGCCAGCAGTCCTGCTAGCGGGCCGTACAATGAGCAGTTCTTC.